This T cell receptor (beta chain) originates from a study of blood T cell repertoires in COVID-19. Sequenced by immunoSEQ multiplex PCR; TCRdb stores in-frame clones only, minus some. The profile shows a few hundred thousand clones, over 75% of them singletons. Germline V gives CDR1 SGHRS, CDR2 YFSETQ. Trimming removed 4 bases from V and 2 bases from J; junction bases left unmatched: 4. The CDR3 covers 15 residues. The clonotype comes from a man aged 50 or older with active or convalescent COVID-19. What was sequenced was peripheral blood. The chain links TRBV5-1 to TRBJ1-2; 11 nucleotides line up with TRBD1. CDR3 DNA: TGCGCCAGCAGCCTGGGGACAGGGGGGAACTATGGCTACACCTTC. It specifies CASSLGTGGNYGYTF.